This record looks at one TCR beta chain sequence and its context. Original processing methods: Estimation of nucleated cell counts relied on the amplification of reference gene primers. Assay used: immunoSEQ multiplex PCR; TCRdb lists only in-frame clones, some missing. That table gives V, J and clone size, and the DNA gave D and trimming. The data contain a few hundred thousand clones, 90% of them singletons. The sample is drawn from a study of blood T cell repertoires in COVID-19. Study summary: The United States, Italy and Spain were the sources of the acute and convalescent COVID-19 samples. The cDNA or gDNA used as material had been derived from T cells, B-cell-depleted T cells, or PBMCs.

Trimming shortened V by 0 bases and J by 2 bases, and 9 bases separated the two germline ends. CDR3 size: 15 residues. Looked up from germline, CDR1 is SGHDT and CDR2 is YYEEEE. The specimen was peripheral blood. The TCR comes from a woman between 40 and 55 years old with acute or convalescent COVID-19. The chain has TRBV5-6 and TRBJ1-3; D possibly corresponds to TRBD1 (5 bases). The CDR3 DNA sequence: TGTGCCAGCAGCTTGGGGTCAGGGACTGGAAACACCATATATTTT. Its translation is CASSLGSGTGNTIYF.